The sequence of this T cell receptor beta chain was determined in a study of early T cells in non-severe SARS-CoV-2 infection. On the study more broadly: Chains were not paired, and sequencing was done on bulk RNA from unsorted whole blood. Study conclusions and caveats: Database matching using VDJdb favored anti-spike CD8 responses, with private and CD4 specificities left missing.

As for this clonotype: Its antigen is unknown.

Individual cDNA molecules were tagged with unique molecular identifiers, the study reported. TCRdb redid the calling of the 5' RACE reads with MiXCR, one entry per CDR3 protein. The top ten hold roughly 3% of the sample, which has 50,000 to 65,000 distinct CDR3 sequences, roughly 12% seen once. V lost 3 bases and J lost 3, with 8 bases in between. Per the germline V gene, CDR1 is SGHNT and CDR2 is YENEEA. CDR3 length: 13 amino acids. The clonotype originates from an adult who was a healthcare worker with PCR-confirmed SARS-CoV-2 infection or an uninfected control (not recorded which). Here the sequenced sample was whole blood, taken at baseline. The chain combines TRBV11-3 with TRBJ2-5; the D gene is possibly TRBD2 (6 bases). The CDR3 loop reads CASSFGGEETQYF. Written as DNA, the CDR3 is TGTGCCAGCAGCTTCGGCGGGGAAGAGACCCAGTACTTC.